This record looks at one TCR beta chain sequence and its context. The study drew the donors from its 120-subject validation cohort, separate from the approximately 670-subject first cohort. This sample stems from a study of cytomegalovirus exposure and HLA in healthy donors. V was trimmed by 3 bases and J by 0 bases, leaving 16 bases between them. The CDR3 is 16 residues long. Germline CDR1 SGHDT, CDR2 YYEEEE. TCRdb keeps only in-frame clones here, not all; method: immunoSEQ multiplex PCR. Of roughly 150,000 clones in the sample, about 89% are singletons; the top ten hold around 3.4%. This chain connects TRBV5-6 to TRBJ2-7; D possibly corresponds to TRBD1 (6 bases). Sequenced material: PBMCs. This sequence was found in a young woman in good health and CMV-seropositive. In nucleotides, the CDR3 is TGTGCCAGCAGCTACCCTCAGGGGTTGAGCTCCTACGAGCAGTACTTC. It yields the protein CASSYPQGLSSYEQYF.